This T cell receptor (beta chain) derives from a study of T cell repertoires in cytomegalovirus infection. The V segment lost 3 bases and the J segment 5 bases; nucleotides outside the gene matches: 3. The CDR3 has 13 amino acids. CDR1 is SGHTA and CDR2 is FQGNSA in the germline V gene. A single record per CDR3 protein comes from TCRdb applying MiXCR to the reads. The sample carries about 900,000 distinct CDR3 sequences, around a third recorded once. By sample fraction, this clonotype is medium-sized (0.01 to 0.1%). The target antigen is unknown. This clonotype was sampled from a human donor in good health (CMV status not recorded). Some clones in this sample may be carry-over from other donors' samples. The chain uses TRBV7-2 and TRBJ2-5; 7 bases align to TRBD1. The starting material was cultured CD8+ T cells from PBMCs, obtained from culture after CMV antigen stimulation. The CDR3 region has the DNA TGTGCCAGCAGCTTTGGGACAGCCGAGACCCAGTACTTC. Its protein is CASSFGTAETQYF.